This T cell receptor beta chain was captured by sequencing in a study of T cells after yellow fever vaccination. Study details: Preparation of the low-cell-number fractions used SMART-Seq v4 Ultra Low Input.

Notes on the study in general: Although most clonotypes did not, a small share appeared in both CD4 and CD8 compartments. Peak timing came faster in the weaker secondary response, day 5 versus 15.

Germline V CDR1 and CDR2: SGHNT, YYREEE (reference sequence). The CDR3 extends over 14 amino acids. J lost 4 bases, V lost 3 bases, and 3 bases had no gene match. UMIs were added to TCR cDNA along with a universal primer site when it was made by 5'RACE template switching. Via MiXCR, TCRdb re-called the 5' RACE reads, giving one row per CDR3 protein. This sample yields 360,000 or so distinct CDR3 sequences, of which around 10% are seen a single time; roughly 18% belongs to the top ten. This clonotype was picked up a small number of times. What it binds is not known. This TCR was sampled from a man younger than 30 who received the YFV17D yellow fever vaccine. The V call is TRBV5-4, the J call TRBJ2-3; 9 positions match TRBD2. The specimen comprised PBMCs, sampled on the day of the first yellow fever vaccination. The CDR3 here is CASSSLAGADTQYF. CDR3 DNA sequence: TGTGCCAGCAGCTCGTTAGCGGGGGCAGATACGCAGTATTTT.